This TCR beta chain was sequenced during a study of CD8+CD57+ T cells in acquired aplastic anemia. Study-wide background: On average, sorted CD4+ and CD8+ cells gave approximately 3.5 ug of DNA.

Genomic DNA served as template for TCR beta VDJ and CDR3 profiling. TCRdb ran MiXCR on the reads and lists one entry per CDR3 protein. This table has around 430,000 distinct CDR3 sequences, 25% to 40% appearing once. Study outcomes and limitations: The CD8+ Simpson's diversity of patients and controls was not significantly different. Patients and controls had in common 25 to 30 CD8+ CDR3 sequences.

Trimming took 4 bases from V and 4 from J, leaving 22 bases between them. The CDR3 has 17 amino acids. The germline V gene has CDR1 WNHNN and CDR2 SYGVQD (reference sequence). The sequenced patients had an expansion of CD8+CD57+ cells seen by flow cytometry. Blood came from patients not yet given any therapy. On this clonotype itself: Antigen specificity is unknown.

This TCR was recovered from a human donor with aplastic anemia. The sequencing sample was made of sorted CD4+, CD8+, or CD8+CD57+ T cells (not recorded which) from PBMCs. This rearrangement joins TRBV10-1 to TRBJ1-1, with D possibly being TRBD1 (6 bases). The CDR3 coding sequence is TGCGCCAGCAGTGTAAGGGGGGCGAGAGGGGCTGGCACTGAAGCTTTCTTT. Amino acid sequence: CASSVRGARGAGTEAFF.